This TCR beta chain was obtained from a study of T cell changes during pregnancy in multiple sclerosis. The CDR3 sequence is 18 residues long. V shed 0 bases and J shed 0 bases, with 18 bases lying between them. Germline CDR1 is GTSNPN and CDR2 is SVGIG (reference sequence). Sequencing was performed with immunoSEQ multiplex PCR; in TCRdb, only in-frame clones are kept and a portion is missing. The sample includes around 57,000 clones, roughly nine tenths of them seen just once. This sequence originates from a female donor with multiple sclerosis, enrolled in a pregnancy study. This chain uses TRBV30 with TRBJ1-3, with unresolved D. Material: peripheral blood, obtained in the first trimester of pregnancy. The CDR3 coding sequence is TGTGCCTGGAGTGTGTTAGAGGGTTATACTTTCTCTGGAAACACCATATATTTT. It specifies CAWSVLEGYTFSGNTIYF. The full variable domain, in which reference TRBV30 and TRBJ1-3 provide the parts outside the CDR3, is SQTIHQWPATLVQPVGSPLSLECTVEGTSNPNLYWYRQAAGRGLQLLFYSVGIGQISSEVPQNLSASRPQDRQFILSSKKLLLSDSGFYLCAWSVLEGYTFSGNTIYFGEGSWLTVV.